The source of this T cell receptor beta chain is a study of tumor-infiltrating lymphocytes in primary liver carcinoma (dated by TCRdb to about 2017). Background on the whole study: The five patients, three men and two women aged 30 to 69 years, had hepatocellular carcinoma (four) or combined HCC and intrahepatic cholangiocarcinoma (one). Each sample produced about 3.5 to 8 million productive TCRbeta reads, and read depth showed no significant difference between tissue types. The 25 or so tumor region samples were profiled with Agilent mRNA microarrays so that TCRbeta repertoire diversity could be related to the local molecular phenotype. TCRbeta repertoire sequencing, expression microarrays and whole-exome sequencing were combined in the study across five regions of each liver tumor, with adjacent normal tissue and blood also included. Technical replicate repertoires showed high reproducibility, with mean shared-clone rates about 0.92 and correlation coefficients above 0.95. A total of some 35 specimens from 5 patients underwent TCRbeta repertoire sequencing, comprising about 25 tumor regions, 5 adjacent noncancerous liver tissues and 5 peripheral blood samples. Tumors of the five patients were stage T1-T3 N0M0 with maximum diameters of 4.2 to 10 cm. Study-wide findings and limitations: Pairs of tumor regions showed greater repertoire overlap (mean 36%) than tumor-adjacent pairs (roughly 17%) or tumor-blood pairs (about 14%), which is consistent with antigen-driven expansion. Because only the TCR beta chain was sequenced and unpaired alpha chains were not captured, true repertoire diversity is likely underestimated. Only about 7-24% of top clones were found in all five regions of a tumor, suggesting spatial heterogeneity of tumor-infiltrating T cells. Only 4 or 5 patients were included in the study, and the authors note that the findings should be validated in a larger study. Since the samples were bulk and unsorted, there was no way to compare CD4+ and CD8+ T cell repertoires. The top 250 clones accounted for a significantly greater share of the repertoire in tumors than in blood (p = 0.039).

TCRbeta-specific cDNA was reverse-transcribed from 500 ng total RNA using a constant-region primer and ProtoScript II reverse transcriptase. The TCRbeta libraries were prepared through three rounds of nested multiplex PCR following a slightly modified ARM-PCR procedure. The first two PCR rounds used multiplex TRBV1-TRBV30 forward primers with a Cbeta reverse primer, each for roughly 10 cycles. Sample barcodes and Illumina adapters were added in a final 25-cycle PCR using Deep VentR polymerase. Before sequencing, amplicons of 200-500 bp were purified from gel using a QIAquick gel extraction kit. An Illumina HiSeq 2500 was used to sequence the TCRbeta amplicons with 250-bp paired-end reads. Turning to the authors' computational methods: To recover full CDR3 sequences, reads were quality-trimmed using Trimmomatic v0.33 and paired reads were then merged using FLASH v1.2.11. V, D and J germline segments were assigned to the rearranged TCRbeta sequences using MiGEC v1.2.1b. Clonotype statistics and Shannon-Wiener diversity indices were computed with VDJtools v1.0.0. To cut down on sampling bias, every analysis after diversity analysis relied on just the 250 most abundant clonotypes from each sample. TCRdb reanalyzed the raw reads on its own, using fastp at Q25 for trimming and MiXCR for clone calling, and kept in-frame beta chains. A single entry per CDR3 protein holds the most common genes and DNA from its merged rows. TCRdb, not the authors, supplied the V and J calls. The sample table records fewer than 40,000 distinct CDR3 sequences; around 66% of these occur just once. Over 25% of the sample comes from the top ten.

The CDR3 sequence holds 14 residues, the cysteine and phenylalanine included. Just the 42-base CDR3 DNA is kept, in frame starting at base 1. The germline V gene provides CDR1 LGHNA and CDR2 YNFKEQ. Total RNA and DNA were co-extracted from about 20-30 mg of bulk tissue with the AllPrep DNA/RNA mini kit, without cell sorting. Between late 2015 and early 2016, a few patients in China with histopathologically diagnosed primary liver carcinoma had surgical resection. At the time of sampling, the patients were treatment-naive and had chronic HBV infection. Each tumor was sampled at five spatially separated regions: the superior, inferior, left-lateral and right-lateral poles and the tumor centre. According to histology, viable tumor cells made up more than 75% of every tumor sample. Pieces of fresh tumor and adjacent tissue were cut in half, with one half kept in RNAlater at -80 degrees C and the other half sent for histology.

In its sample, this clonotype was seen a few times. No cognate antigen has been identified for it. At one of its ends the junction is not consistent with the germline gene, which may arise from a read error. The sample comprised liver tumor tissue from sampling region 3. The sample's cell subset or site label, in plain terms: tumor region T3, left-lateral pole. The sequence came from a woman in her twenties or thirties with primary liver carcinoma and hepatitis B virus infection. This chain is built from TRBV4-2 and TRBJ1-1, and TRBD1 matches 8 of the central bases. The nucleotides are TGTGCCGGCAGCCAAGCAGGGGGCCGGGATGAAGCCTTCTTT. It encodes CAGSQAGGRDEAFF.